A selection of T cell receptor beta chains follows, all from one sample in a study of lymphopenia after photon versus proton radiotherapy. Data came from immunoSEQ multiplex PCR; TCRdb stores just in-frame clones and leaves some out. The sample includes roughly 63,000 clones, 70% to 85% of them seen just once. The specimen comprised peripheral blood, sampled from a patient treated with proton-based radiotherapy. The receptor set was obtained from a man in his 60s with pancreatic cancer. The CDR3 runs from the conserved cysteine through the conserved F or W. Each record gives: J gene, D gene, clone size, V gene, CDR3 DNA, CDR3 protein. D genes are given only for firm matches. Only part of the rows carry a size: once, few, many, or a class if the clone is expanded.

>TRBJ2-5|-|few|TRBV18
TGTGCCAGCTCACCAATAGGGGTCACCCAAGAGACCCAGTACTTC
CASSPIGVTQETQYF
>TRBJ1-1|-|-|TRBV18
TGTGCCAGCTCACCACTACAAGACATGAACACTGAAGCTTTCTTT
CASSPLQDMNTEAFF
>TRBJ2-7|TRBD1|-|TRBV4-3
TGCGCCAGCAGCCAGAGTCAGGGGGCGTCCTACGAGCAGTACTTC
CASSQSQGASYEQYF
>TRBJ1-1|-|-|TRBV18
TGTGCCAGCTCACCGGGACAAAGGAACACTGAAGCTTTCTTT
CASSPGQRNTEAFF
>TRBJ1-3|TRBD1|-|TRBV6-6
TGTGCCAGCAGTTACACGACAGGGTCTGGAAACACCATATATTTT
CASSYTTGSGNTIYF
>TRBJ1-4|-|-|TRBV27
TGTGCCAGCAGTTCGGACAAGAGGGGAACTAATGAAAAACTGTTTTTT
CASSSDKRGTNEKLFF
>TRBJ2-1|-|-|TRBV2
TGTGCCAGCAGTGAATCAGGGCCCCTTGGCGATGAGCAGTTCTTC
CASSESGPLGDEQFF
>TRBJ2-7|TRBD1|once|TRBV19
TGTGCCAGTAGTCCCGGGACAGGTGGCTACGAGCAGTACTTC
CASSPGTGGYEQYF
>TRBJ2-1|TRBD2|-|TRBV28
TGTGCCAGCAGGACTAGCGGGAGTTGGGATGAGCAGTTCTTC
CASRTSGSWDEQFF
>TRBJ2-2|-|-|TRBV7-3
TGTGCCAGCAGCTTATCAGCGTTCACCGGGGAGCTGTTTTTT
CASSLSAFTGELFF
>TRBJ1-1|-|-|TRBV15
TGTGCCACCAGCAGAGGTCGGGGGATAGCTGAAGCTTTCTTT
CATSRGRGIAEAFF
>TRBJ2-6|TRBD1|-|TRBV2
TGTGCCAGCAGTGGAGGGGGCAGGGGTGGCGCTGGGGCCAACGTCCTGACTTTC
CASSGGGRGGAGANVLTF